This TCR beta chain appears in the sequencing data of a study of blood T cell repertoires in COVID-19. Study at large: Acute-phase and convalescent COVID-19 samples originated in the United States, Italy and Spain.

This clone was counted once. CDR3 length: 12 residues. Germline CDR1 and CDR2: GTSNPN and SVGIG (reference sequence). The V and J ends lost 2 bases and 8 bases respectively, with 10 bases between them. As originally analysed: Amplified reference gene primers provided the basis for estimating nucleated cell counts. Using immunoSEQ multiplex PCR, the repertoire was profiled, and TCRdb retains in-frame clones only, with some absent. The D gene and trimming were derived from the DNA, and the V and J assignments and clone size from that table. Altogether about 490,000 clones are present, roughly 88% being singletons, with the ten largest covering approximately 3%.

The specimen was peripheral blood. This sequence was found in a human donor in a cohort sampled during active COVID-19. V usage is TRBV30 and J usage is TRBJ2-1, with D tentatively TRBD1 (6 bases). The CDR3 sequence is CAWSPRGDEQFF. Written as DNA, the CDR3 is TGTGCCTGGAGTCCCAGGGGCGATGAGCAGTTCTTC.